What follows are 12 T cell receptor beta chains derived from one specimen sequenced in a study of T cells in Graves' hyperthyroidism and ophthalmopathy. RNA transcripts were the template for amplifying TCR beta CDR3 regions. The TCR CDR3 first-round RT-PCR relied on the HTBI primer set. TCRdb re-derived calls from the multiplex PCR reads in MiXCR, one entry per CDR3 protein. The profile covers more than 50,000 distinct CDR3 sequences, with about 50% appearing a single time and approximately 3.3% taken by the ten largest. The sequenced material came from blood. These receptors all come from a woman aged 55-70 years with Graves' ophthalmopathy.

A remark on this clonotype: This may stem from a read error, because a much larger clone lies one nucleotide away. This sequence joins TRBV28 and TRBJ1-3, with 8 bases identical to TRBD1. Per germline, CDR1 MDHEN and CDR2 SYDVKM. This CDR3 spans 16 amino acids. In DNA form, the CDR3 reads TGTGCCAGCAGTAATCGGGACAGGCGCTCTGGAAACGCCATATATTTT. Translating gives CASSNRDRRSGNAIYF.

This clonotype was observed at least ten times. The DNA of the CDR3 is TGTGCCAGCAGTTTGGGGACGGGTTCTTATGGCTACACCTTC. Encoded protein: CASSLGTGSYGYTF. The gene calls are TRBV28 and TRBJ1-2, with D perhaps TRBD1 (5 bases). Germline V CDR1 and CDR2: MDHEN, SYDVKM. Trimming pared 3 bases from V and 5 bases from J, leaving 13 bases between. The CDR3 covers 14 residues.

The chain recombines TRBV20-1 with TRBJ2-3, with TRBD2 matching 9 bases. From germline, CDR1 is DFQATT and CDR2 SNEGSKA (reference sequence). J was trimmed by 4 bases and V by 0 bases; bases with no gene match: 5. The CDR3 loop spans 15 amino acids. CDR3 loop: CSARDIAGVADTQYF. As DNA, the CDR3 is TGCAGTGCTAGAGATATAGCGGGAGTGGCAGATACGCAGTATTTT.

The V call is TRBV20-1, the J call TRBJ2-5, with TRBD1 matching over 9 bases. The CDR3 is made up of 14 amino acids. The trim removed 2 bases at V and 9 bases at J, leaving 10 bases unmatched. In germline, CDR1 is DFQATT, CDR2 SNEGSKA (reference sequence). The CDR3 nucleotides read TGCAGTGCTAGATGGGACAGGGACCATCAGCCCCAGTACTTC. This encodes CSARWDRDHQPQYF.

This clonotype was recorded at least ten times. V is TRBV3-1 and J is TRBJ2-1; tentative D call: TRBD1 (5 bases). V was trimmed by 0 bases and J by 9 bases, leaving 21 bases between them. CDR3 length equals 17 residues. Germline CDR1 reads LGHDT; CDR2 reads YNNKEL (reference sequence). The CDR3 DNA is TGTGCCAGCAGCCAAGAGTCTTGGGGCATGACTTTCGGTGAGCAGTTCTTC. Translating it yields CASSQESWGMTFGEQFF.

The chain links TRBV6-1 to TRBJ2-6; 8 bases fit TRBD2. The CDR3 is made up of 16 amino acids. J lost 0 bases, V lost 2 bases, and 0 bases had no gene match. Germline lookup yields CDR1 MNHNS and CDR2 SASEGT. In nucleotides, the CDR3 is TGTGCCAGCAGTGAAAGCGGGAGCTCTGGGGCCAACGTCCTGACTTTC. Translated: CASSESGSSGANVLTF.

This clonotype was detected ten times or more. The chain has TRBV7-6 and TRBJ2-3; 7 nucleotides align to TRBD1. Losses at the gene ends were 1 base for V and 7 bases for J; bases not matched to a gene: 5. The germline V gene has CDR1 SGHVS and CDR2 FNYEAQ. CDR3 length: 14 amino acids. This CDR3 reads CASSLGGQSYTQYF. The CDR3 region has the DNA TGTGCCAGCAGCTTAGGGGGACAGAGTTATACGCAGTATTTT.

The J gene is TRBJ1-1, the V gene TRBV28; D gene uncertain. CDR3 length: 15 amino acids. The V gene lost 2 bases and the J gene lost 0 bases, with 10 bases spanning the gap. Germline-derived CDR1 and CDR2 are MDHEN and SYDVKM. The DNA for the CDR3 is TGTGCCAGCAGTTTAAACCAGGCGGTGAACACTGAAGCTTTCTTT. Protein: CASSLNQAVNTEAFF.

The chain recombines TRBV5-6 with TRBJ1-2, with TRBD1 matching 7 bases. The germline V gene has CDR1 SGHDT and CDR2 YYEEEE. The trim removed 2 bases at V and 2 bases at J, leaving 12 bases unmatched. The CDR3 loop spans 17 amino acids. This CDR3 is CASSFGAAGTANYGYTF. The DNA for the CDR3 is TGTGCCAGCAGCTTTGGGGCCGCAGGGACAGCGAACTATGGCTACACCTTC.

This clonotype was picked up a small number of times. In nucleotides, the CDR3 is TGTGCCAGCAGCCAACTAGCGGGGCGCACCTACGAGCAGTACTTC. Its protein is CASSQLAGRTYEQYF. The J gene is TRBJ2-7, the V gene TRBV5-4, with 10 nucleotides matching TRBD2. This CDR3 has 15 amino acids. The trim removed 4 bases at V and 2 bases at J, leaving 6 bases unmatched. CDR1 SGHNT and CDR2 YYREEE come from the germline V gene (reference sequence).

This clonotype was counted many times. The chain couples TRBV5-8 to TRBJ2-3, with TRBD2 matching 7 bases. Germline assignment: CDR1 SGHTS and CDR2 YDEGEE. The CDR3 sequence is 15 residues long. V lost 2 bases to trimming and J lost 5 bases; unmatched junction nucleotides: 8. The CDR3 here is CASSFGGGRRDTQYF. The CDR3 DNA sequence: TGTGCCAGCAGCTTTGGCGGGGGACGGAGAGATACGCAGTATTTT.

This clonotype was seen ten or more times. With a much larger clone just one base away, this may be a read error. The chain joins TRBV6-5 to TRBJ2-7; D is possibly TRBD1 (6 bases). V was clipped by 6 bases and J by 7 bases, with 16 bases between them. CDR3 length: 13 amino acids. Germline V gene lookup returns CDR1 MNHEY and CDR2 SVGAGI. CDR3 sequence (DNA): TGTGCCAGCAGCGACAGGATTGCTTGGGAGCAGTACTTC. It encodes CASSDRIAWEQYF.